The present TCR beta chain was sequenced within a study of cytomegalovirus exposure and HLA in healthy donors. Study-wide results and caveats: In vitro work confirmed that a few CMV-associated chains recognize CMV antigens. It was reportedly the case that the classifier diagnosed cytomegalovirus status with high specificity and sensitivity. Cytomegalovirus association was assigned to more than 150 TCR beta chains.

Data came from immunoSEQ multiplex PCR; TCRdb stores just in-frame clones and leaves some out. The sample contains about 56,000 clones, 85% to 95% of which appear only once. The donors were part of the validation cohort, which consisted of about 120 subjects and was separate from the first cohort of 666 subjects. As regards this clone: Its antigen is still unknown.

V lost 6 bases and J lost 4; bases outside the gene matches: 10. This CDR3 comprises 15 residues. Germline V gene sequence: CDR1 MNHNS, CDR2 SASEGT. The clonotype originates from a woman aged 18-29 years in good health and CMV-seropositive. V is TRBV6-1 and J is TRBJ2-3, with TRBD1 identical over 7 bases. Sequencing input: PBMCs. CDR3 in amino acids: CASRRQGTTSDTQYF. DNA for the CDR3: TGTGCCAGCAGGAGACAGGGTACTACATCAGATACGCAGTATTTT.